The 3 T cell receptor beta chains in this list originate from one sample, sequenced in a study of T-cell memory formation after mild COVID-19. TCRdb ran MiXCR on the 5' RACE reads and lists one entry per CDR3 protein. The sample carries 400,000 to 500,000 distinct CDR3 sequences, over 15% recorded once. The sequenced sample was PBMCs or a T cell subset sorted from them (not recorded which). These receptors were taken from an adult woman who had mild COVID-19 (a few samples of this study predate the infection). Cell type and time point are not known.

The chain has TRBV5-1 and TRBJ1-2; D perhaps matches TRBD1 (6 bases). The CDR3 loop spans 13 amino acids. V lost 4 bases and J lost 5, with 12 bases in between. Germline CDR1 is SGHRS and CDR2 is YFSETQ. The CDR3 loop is CASSPTGRYGYTF. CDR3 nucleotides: TGCGCCAGCAGCCCTACAGGGAGGTATGGCTACACCTTC.

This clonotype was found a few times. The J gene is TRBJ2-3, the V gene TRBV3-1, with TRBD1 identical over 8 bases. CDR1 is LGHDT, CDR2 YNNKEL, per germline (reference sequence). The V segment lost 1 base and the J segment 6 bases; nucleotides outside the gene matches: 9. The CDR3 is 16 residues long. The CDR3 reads CASSQVPGQGPDTQYF. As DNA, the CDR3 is TGTGCCAGCAGCCAAGTCCCCGGACAGGGCCCGGATACGCAGTATTTT.

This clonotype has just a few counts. As DNA, the CDR3 is TGCAGTGCTAGTAGGAAAGAGGGGGGAGGAGGCTACACCTTC. This sequence encodes CSASRKEGGGGYTF. The chain uses TRBV20-1 and TRBJ1-2, with TRBD1 as a possible D gene (6 bases). Germline V gives CDR1 DFQATT, CDR2 SNEGSKA (reference sequence). V dropped 3 bases and J dropped 8 bases, with 19 bases sitting between them. The length of the CDR3 is 14 residues.